This TCR beta chain originates from a study of Ad26.COV2.S vaccination and SARS-CoV-2 variants. Treatment indicated: some 20 received Ad26.COV2.S at low or high dose, single or two shots; 5 received placebo; per-sample allocation not given. All samples were drawn on day 63, counting from the first vaccine or placebo injection. Expressing Wuhan-strain SARS-CoV-2 spike, an Ad26 vector served as the vaccine. Profiled with immunoSEQ multiplex PCR; TCRdb holds only in-frame clones, not every one. The sample includes about 480,000 clones, 87% of them seen just once. This CDR3 spans 16 amino acids. Per the germline V gene, CDR1 is GTSNPN and CDR2 is SVGIG (reference sequence). V gave up 5 bases and J gave up 0 bases, with 16 bases separating them.

Specimen: peripheral blood, collected in a trial of Ad26.COV2.S vaccine versus placebo. This chain uses TRBV30 with TRBJ2-2; no reliable D call. The source is a person between 18 and 60 years old who received the Ad26.COV2.S COVID-19 vaccine or a placebo. CDR3 amino acids: CAWGQTILANTGELFF. The CDR3, as DNA: TGTGCCTGGGGGCAGACAATTTTGGCGAACACCGGGGAGCTGTTTTTT. The complete variable domain, with remaining parts taken from reference TRBV30 and TRBJ2-2, reads SQTIHQWPATLVQPVGSPLSLECTVEGTSNPNLYWYRQAAGRGLQLLFYSVGIGQISSEVPQNLSASRPQDRQFILSSKKLLLSDSGFYLCAWGQTILANTGELFFGEGSRLTVL.